This T cell receptor (beta chain) was recorded in a study of T-cell memory formation after mild COVID-19. Study-wide results and caveats: The authors did not confirm SARS-CoV-2 specificity of second-wave clones peaking day 37. Mostly located in CM and EM were contracting CD4+ clones, with contracting CD8+ clones located in EMRA. Detection of some responders pre-infection suggested pre-existing cross-reactive memory T cells participated.

Constant-segment-primed 5'RACE gave TCR alpha and TCR beta cDNA libraries with sample barcodes and UMIs. Each CDR3 protein gets one entry after TCRdb re-called the 5' RACE reads with MiXCR. Of 250,000 to 350,000 distinct CDR3 sequences listed, about 16% are singletons. Germline values: CDR1 SEHNR, CDR2 FQNEAQ (reference sequence). The V end was cut by 5 bases, the J end by 5 bases, with 9 bases between. This CDR3 is built from 12 residues. There are many counts of this clonotype. Its antigen is not identified. What was sequenced was PBMCs or a T cell subset sorted from them (not recorded which). The V gene is TRBV7-9, the J gene TRBJ1-1, with D unresolved. The origin of this receptor is a man between 18 and 29 years old who had mild COVID-19 (a few samples of this study predate the infection). Cell type and time point are not known. The chain's CDR3 is CASSPSGTEAFF. The CDR3, as DNA: TGTGCCAGCAGCCCATCGGGGACTGAAGCTTTCTTT.